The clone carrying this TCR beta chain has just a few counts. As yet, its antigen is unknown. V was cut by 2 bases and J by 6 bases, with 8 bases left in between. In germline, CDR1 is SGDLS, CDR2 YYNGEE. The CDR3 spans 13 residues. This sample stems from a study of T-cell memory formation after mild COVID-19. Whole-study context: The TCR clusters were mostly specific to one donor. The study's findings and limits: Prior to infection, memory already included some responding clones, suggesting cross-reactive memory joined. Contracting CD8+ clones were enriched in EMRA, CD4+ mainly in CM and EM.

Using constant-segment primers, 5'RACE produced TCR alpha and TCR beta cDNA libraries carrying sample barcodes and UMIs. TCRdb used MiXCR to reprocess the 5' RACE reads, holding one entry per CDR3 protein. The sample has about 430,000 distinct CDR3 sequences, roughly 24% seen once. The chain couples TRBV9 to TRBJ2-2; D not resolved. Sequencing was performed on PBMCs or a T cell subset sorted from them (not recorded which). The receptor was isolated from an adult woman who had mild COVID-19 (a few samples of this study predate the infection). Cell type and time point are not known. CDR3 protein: CASSVPRPGELFF. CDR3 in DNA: TGTGCCAGCAGCGTCCCCAGACCCGGGGAGCTGTTTTTT.